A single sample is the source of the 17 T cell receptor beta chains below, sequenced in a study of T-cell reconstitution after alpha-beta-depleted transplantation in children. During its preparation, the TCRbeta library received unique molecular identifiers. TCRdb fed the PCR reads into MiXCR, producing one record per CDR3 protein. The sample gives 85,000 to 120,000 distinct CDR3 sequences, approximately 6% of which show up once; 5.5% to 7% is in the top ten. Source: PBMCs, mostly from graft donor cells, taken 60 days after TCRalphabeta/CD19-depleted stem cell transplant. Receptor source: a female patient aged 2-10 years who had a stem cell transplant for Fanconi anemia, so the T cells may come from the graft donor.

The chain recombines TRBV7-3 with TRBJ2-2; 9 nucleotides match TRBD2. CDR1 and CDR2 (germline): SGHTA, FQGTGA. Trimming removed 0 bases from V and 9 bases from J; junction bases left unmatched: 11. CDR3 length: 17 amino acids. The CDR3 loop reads CASSLTAGGRGYWELFF. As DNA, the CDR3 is TGTGCCAGCAGCTTAACAGCGGGAGGCCGGGGTTACTGGGAGCTGTTTTTT.

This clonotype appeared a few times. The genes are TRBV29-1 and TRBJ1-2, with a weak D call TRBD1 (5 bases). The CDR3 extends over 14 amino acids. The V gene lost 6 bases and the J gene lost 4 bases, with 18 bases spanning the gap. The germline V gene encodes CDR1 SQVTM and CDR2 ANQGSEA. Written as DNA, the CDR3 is TGCAGCGTCGCTAATACCCAGGGTAGCTATGGCTACACCTTC. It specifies CSVANTQGSYGYTF.

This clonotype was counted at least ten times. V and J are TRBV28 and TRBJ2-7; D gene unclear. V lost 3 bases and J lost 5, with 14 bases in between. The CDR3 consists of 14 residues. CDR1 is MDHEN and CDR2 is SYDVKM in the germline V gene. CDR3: CASSLPSDGDEQYF. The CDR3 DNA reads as TGTGCCAGCAGTTTGCCTTCAGATGGAGACGAGCAGTACTTC.

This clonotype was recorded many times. CDR3 residues: CASSPWRGDLSSTDTQYF. Written as DNA, the CDR3 is TGTGCCAGCAGCCCTTGGCGGGGGGACCTTTCTAGCACAGATACGCAGTATTTT. The rearrangement uses TRBV6-2 or TRBV6-3 and TRBJ2-3; 8 bases agree with TRBD2. Germline values: CDR1 MNHEY, CDR2 SVGEGT. V shed 6 bases, J shed 0 bases, and the junction held 14 bases outside the gene matches. This CDR3 is 18 amino acids long.

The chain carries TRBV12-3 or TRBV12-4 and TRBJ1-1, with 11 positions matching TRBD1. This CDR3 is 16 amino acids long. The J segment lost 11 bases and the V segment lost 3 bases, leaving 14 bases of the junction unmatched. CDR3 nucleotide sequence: TGTGCCAGCAGTTTCTCTGGACAGGGGGCGGCGTGGGGGGCTTTCTTT. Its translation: CASSFSGQGAAWGAFF.

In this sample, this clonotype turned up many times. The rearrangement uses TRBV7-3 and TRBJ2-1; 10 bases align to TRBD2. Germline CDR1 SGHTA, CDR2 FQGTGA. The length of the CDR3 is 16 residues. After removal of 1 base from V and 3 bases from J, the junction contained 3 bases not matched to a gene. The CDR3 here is CASSLIAGGNYNEQFF. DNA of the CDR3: TGTGCCAGCAGCTTAATAGCGGGGGGTAACTACAATGAGCAGTTCTTC.

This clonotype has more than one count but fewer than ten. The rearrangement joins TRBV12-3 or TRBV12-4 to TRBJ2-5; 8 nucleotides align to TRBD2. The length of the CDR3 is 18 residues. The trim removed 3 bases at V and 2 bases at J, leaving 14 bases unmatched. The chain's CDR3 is CASSFDSGGPRRQETQYF. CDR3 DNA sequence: TGTGCCAGCAGTTTCGACAGCGGGGGCCCTAGACGACAAGAGACCCAGTACTTC.

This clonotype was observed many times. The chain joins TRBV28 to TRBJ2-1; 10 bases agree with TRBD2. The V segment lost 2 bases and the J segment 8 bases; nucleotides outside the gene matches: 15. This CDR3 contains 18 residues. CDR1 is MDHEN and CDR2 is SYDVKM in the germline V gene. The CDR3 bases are TGTGCCAGCAGTTTAATTCGCGCGGGGCTAGCGGGAGAGGATGAGCAGTTCTTC. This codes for CASSLIRAGLAGEDEQFF.

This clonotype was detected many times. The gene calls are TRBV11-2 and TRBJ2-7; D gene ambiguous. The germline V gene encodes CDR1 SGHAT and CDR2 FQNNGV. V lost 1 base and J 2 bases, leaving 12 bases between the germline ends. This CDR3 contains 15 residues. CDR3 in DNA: TGTGCCAGCAGCTTAGGGTGGGCTGGAACCTACGAGCAGTACTTC. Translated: CASSLGWAGTYEQYF.

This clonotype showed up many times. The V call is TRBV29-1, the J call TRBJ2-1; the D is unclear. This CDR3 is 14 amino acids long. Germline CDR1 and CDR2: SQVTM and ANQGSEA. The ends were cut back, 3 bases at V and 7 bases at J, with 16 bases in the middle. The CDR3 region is CSVELAGPRNEQFF. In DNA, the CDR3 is TGCAGCGTTGAGTTAGCAGGTCCCCGTAATGAGCAGTTCTTC.

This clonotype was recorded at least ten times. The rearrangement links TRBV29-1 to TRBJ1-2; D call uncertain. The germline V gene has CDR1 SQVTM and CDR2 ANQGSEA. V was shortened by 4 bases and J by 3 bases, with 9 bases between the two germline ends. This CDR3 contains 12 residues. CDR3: CSVVAAYYGYTF. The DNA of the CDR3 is TGCAGCGTTGTGGCCGCTTACTATGGCTACACCTTC. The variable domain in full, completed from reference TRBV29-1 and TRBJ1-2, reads SAVISQKPSRDICQRGTSLTIQCQVDSQVTMMFWYRQQPGQSLTLIATANQGSEATYESGFVIDKFPISRPNLTFSTLTVSNMSPEDSSIYLCSVVAAYYGYTFGSGTRLTVV.

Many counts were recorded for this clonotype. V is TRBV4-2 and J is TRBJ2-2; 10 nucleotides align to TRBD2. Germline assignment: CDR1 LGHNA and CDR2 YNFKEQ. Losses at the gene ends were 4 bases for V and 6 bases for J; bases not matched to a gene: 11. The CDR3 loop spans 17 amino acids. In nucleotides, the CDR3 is TGTGCCAGCAGCCCTCTTGGGCTAGCGGGAGACGCCGGGGAGCTGTTTTTT. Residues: CASSPLGLAGDAGELFF.

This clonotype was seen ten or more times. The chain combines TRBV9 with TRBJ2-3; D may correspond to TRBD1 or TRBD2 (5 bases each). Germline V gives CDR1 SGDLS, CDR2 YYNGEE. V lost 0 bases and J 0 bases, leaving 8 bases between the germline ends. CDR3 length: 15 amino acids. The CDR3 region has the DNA TGTGCCAGCAGCGTAGTCGAGGGGAGCACAGATACGCAGTATTTT. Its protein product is CASSVVEGSTDTQYF.

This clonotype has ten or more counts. CDR3 nucleotides: TGCAGTGCTACTAGCGACCTCCAAGAGACCCAGTACTTC. Encoded protein: CSATSDLQETQYF. The V and J genes are TRBV20-1 and TRBJ2-5, with D maybe TRBD2 (6 bases). CDR1 DFQATT and CDR2 SNEGSKA come from the germline V gene (reference sequence). The CDR3 covers 13 residues. The V end was cut by 4 bases, the J end by 1 base, with 10 bases between.

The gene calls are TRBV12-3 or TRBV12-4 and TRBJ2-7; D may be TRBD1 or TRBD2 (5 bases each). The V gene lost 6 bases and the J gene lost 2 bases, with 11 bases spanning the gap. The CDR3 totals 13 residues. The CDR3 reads CASRRDATYEQYF. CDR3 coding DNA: TGTGCCAGCAGACGGGACGCCACCTACGAGCAGTACTTC.

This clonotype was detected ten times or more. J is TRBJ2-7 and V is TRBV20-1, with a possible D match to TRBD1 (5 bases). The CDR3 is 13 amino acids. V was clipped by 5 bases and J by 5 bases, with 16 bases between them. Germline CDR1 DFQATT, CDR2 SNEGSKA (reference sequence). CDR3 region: CSAPRDWIHEQYF. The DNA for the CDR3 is TGCAGTGCTCCCAGGGATTGGATTCACGAGCAGTACTTC.

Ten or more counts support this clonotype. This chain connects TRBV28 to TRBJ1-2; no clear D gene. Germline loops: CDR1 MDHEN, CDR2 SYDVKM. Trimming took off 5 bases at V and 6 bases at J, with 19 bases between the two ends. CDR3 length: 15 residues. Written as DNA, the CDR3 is TGTGCCAGCAGTCCATTGATCCCCGCGTTAAATGGCTACACCTTC. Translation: CASSPLIPALNGYTF.